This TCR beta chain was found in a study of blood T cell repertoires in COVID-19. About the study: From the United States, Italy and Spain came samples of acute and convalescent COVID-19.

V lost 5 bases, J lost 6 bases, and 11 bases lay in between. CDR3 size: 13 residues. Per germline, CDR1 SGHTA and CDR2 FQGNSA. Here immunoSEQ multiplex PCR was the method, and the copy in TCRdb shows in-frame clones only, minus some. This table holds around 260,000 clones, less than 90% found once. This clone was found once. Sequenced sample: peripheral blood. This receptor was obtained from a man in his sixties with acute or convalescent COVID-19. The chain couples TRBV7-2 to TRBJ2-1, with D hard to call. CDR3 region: CASSARVVNEQFF. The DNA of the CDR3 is TGTGCCAGCAGCGCCCGGGTAGTCAATGAGCAGTTCTTC.